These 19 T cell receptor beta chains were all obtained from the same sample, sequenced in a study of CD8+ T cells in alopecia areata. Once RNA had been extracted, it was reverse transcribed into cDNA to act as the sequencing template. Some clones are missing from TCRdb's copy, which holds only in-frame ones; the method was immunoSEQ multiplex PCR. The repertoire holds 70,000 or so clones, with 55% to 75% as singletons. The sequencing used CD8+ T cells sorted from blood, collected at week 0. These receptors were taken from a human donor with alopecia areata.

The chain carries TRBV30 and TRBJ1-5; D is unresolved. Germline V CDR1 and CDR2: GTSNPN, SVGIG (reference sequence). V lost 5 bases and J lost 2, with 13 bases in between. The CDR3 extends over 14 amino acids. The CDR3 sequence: CAWGKDGGNQPQHF. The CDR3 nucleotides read TGTGCCTGGGGGAAGGACGGGGGCAATCAGCCCCAGCATTTT.

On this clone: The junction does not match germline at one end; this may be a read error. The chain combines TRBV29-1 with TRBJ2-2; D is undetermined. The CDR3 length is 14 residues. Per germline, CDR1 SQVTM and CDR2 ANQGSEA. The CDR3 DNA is TGCAGCGTTCAAGAAGTTGGCCCCACCGGGGAGCTGTTTTTT. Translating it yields CSVQEVGPTGELFF.

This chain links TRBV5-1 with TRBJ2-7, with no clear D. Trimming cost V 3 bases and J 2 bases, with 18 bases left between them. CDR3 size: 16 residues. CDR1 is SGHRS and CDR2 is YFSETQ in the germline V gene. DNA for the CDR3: TGCGCCAGCAGCTCGTCTGGGCAGGAATGGACCTACGAGCAGTACTTC. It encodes CASSSSGQEWTYEQYF.

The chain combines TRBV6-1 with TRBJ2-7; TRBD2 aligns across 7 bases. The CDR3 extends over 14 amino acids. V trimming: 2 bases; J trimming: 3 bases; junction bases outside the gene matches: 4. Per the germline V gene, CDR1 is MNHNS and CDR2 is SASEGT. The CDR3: CASSELGGSYEQYF. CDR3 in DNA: TGTGCCAGCAGTGAATTGGGCGGGAGCTACGAGCAGTACTTC.

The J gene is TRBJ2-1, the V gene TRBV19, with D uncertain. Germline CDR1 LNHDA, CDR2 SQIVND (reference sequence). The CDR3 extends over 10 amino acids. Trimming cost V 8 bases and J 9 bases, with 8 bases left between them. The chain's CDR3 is CASGVTEQFF. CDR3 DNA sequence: TGTGCCAGTGGTGTGACTGAGCAGTTCTTC. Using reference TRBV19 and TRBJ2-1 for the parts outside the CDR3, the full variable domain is DGGITQSPKYLFRKEGQNVTLSCEQNLNHDAMYWYRQDPGQGLRLIYYSQIVNDFQKGDIAEGYSVSREKKESFPLTVTSAQKNPTAFYLCASGVTEQFFGPGTRLTVL.

The chain's CDR3 is CASSEDREATEAFF. As DNA, the CDR3 is TGTGCCAGCAGTGAGGACAGGGAAGCCACTGAAGCTTTCTTT. This chain connects TRBV6-4 to TRBJ1-1; 8 bases line up with TRBD1. CDR3 length: 14 amino acids. Trimming took 3 bases from V and 4 from J; bases not matched to a gene: 4. Germline assignment: CDR1 MRHNA and CDR2 SNTAGT.

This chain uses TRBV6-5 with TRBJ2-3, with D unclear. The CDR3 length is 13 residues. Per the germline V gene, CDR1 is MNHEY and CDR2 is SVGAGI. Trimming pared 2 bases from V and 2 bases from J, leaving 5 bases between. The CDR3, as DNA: TGTGCCAGCAGTTACGCAGCCACAGATACGCAGTATTTT. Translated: CASSYAATDTQYF.

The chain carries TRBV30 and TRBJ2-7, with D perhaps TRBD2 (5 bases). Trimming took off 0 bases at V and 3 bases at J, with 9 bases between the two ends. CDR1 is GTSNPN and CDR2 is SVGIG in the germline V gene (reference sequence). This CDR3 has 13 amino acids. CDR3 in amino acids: CAWSVGLYYEQYF. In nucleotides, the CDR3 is TGTGCCTGGAGTGTCGGACTTTACTACGAGCAGTACTTC.

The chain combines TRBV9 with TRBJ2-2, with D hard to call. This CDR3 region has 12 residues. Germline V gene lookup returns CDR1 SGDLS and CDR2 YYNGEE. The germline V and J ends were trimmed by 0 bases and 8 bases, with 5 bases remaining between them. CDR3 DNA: TGTGCCAGCAGCGTAGTTCTGGGGGAGCTGTTTTTT. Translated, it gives CASSVVLGELFF.

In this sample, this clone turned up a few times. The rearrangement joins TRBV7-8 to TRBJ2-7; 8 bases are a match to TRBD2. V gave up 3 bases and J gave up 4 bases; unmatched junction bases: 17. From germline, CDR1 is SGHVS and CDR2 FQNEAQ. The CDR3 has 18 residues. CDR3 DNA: TGTGCCAGCAGCTTGACGAGCCCCGGGCGGGGGGACAAGTACGAGCAGTACTTC. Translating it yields CASSLTSPGRGDKYEQYF.

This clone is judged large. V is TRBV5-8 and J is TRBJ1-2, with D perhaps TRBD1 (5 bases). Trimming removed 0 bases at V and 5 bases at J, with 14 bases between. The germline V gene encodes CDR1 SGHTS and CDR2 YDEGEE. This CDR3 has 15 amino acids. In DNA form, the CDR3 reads TGTGCCAGCAGCTTGGCCCTAACGGGGGTTTATGGCTACACCTTC. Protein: CASSLALTGVYGYTF.

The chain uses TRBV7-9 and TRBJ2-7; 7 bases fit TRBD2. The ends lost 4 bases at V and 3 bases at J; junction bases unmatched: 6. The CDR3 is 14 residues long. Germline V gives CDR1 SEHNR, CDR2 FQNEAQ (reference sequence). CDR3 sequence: CASSSTSNHYEQYF. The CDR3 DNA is TGTGCCAGCAGCTCGACTAGCAACCACTACGAGCAGTACTTC.

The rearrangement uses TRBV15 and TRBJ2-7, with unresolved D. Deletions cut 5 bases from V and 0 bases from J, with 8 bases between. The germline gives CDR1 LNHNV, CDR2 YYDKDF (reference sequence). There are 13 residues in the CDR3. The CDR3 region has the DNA TGTGCCACCAGCCCGGCGACCTCCTACGAGCAGTACTTC. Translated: CATSPATSYEQYF.

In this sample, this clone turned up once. This chain's CDR3 is CASSVERDTEAFF. CDR3 DNA sequence: TGTGCCAGCAGCGTAGAGAGAGACACTGAAGCTTTCTTT. The rearrangement uses TRBV9 and TRBJ1-1; D is ambiguous. From germline, CDR1 is SGDLS and CDR2 YYNGEE. V gave up 0 bases and J gave up 3 bases, with 6 bases separating them. The CDR3 length is 13 residues.

The CDR3 here is CASSLGLRRELFF. The DNA of the CDR3 is TGTGCCAGCAGTTTGGGCCTCCGGCGCGAGCTGTTTTTT. The chain uses TRBV27 and TRBJ2-2; no clear D gene. Trimming pared 3 bases from V and 11 bases from J, leaving 13 bases between. This CDR3 is built from 13 residues. Germline loops: CDR1 MNHEY, CDR2 SMNVEV (reference sequence).

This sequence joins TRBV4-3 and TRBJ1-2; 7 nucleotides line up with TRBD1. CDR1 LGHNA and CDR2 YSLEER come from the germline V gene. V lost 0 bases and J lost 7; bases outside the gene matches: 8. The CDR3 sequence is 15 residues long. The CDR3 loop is CASSQETQGGFGYTF. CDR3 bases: TGCGCCAGCAGCCAAGAAACTCAGGGGGGATTTGGCTACACCTTC.

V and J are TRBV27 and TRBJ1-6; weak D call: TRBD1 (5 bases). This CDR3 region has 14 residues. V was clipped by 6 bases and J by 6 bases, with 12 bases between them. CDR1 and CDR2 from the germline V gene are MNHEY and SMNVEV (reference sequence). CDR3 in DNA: TGTGCCAGCAGCCCAGGGACGGCTAATTCACCCCTCCACTTT. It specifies CASSPGTANSPLHF.

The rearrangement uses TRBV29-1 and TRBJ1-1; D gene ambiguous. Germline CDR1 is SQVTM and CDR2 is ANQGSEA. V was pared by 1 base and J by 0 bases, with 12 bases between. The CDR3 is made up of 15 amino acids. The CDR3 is CSVEGGGFMNTEAFF. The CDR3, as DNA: TGCAGCGTTGAAGGGGGAGGGTTCATGAACACTGAAGCTTTCTTT.

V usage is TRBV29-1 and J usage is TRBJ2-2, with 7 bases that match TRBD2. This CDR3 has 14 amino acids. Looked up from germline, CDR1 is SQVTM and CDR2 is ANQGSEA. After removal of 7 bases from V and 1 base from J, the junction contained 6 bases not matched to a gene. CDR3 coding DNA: TGCAGCGGCCTAGCGGACTTGAACACCGGGGAGCTGTTTTTT. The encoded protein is CSGLADLNTGELFF.